The following is a T cell receptor beta chain sequence with its context. This specimen comes from a study of control samples from healthy donors and cancer patients. The CDR3 has 14 amino acids. Germline CDR1 is SGHNT and CDR2 is YYREEE (reference sequence). The V end was cut by 8 bases, the J end by 3 bases, with 17 bases between. Sequencing used immunoSEQ multiplex PCR; TCRdb keeps in-frame clones, though not all of them. Of around 100,000 clones listed, about nine tenths are singletons. What was sequenced was blood. V usage is TRBV5-4 and J usage is TRBJ1-1; D unresolved. The source of this sequence is a woman under 30 in good health. The CDR3 reads CARISRQTHTEAFF. Written as DNA, the CDR3 is TGTGCCAGGATTTCTAGGCAGACCCACACTGAAGCTTTCTTT.